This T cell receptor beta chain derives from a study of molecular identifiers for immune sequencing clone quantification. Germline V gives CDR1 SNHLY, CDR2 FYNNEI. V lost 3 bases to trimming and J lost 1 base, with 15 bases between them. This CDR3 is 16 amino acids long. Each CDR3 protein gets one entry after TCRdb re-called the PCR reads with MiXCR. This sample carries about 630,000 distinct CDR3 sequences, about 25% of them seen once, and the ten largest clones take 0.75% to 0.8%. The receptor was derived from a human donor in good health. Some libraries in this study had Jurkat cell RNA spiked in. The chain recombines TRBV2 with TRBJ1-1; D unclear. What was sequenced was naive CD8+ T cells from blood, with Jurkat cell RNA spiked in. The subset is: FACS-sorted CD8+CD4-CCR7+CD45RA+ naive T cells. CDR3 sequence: CASSEGRRRWNTEAFF. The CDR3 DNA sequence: TGTGCCAGCAGTGAGGGTCGTCGCAGATGGAACACTGAAGCTTTCTTT.